This TCR beta chain was captured in a study of regulatory T cells in long-lasting Graves disease (dated by TCRdb to the early 2020s). Background on the whole study: Patients with newly diagnosed Graves' disease had been on antithyroid drugs for under 3 months. Peripheral blood TCR sequencing and RNA sequencing compared persistent Graves' disease patients with newly diagnosed Graves' disease patients. The study took place in China and was registered as a clinical trial. A total of some 35 samples underwent TCR sequencing, from some 13 patients with persistent Graves' disease and 20 or so patients with newly diagnosed Graves' disease. Overall results and qualifications from the work: The authors acknowledged the small sample size as a limitation that may reduce accuracy. Because the primary lesion, thyroid tissue, could not be accessed, the study looked at peripheral blood alone. TRBV28, TRBJ1-2 and TRBJ2-5 were preferentially used in persistent disease, while TRBV20-1 and TRBJ2-1 were favored in newly diagnosed disease. Only the TCR beta chain was sequenced and analyzed. Persistent Graves' disease patients showed lower TCR Shannon entropy and fewer highly expanded clones than newly diagnosed patients, suggesting clonal expansion. A larger number of public clonotypes was shared among persistent patients (2,741) than among newly diagnosed patients (over 850).

Ten or more counts support this clonotype. The specificity of this receptor is unknown. Qualities for individual bases were not recorded, and no much larger clone is one base off. The protocol used for the library was multiplex PCR. Sequencing was carried out with an Illumina HiSeq 4000. CDR3 regions were amplified by Arm-PCR with iRepertoire HTBI primers to construct TCR beta libraries. Before sequencing, the PCR products underwent gel purification. Processing in the source paper ran as follows. A total of 62 TRBV and more than twelve TRBJ segments were identified across samples and were used for gene usage analysis of CDR3 amino acid clonotypes. Filtered high-quality paired reads were merged into contigs using COPE and FqMerger. BLAST was used to align contigs to IMGT TRBV, TRBD and TRBJ reference genes, with CDR3 defined following IMGT. Any clonotype with a frequency above 0.1% was counted as a highly expanded clone. Shannon entropy served as the measure of repertoire diversity, while the Gini coefficient captured V-J evenness. A clonotype was considered public if more than one individual shared it. TCRdb cleaned the public reads at Q25 with fastp, built clones with MiXCR and kept in-frame beta chains. Entries are consolidated by CDR3 protein sequence, retaining the most common genes and DNA. These V and J calls are TCRdb output, not the study's own analysis. The sample table holds about 620,000 distinct CDR3 sequences, of which approximately 15% were seen once. The ten biggest clones cover approximately 20% of the sample.

CDR3 length: 15 amino acids, cysteine to phenylalanine. Only CDR3 DNA is held: 45 bases, read in frame from base 1. Deletion took 3 bases off V and 4 bases off J, with a span of 13 bases between the germline ends. The time point label on this specimen signifies: newly diagnosed GD, antithyroid drugs for less than 3 months. For both TCR sequencing and RNA sequencing, RNA was extracted from PBMCs in TRIzol. Graves' disease was diagnosed according to American Thyroid Association guidelines. Patients were recruited from an endocrinology department in Xi'an, China. Each patient gave about 8.1 milliliters of peripheral blood, collected in an EDTA anticoagulant tube. Ficoll Paque Plus density gradient separation was used to isolate PBMCs, and no further T cell sorting was performed. An Agilent 2100 Bioanalyzer and agarose gel were used to assess RNA quality, and a NanoDrop 2000 was used to measure RNA concentration.

This sample also appeared in a second study, on T cells in Graves' hyperthyroidism and ophthalmopathy. Per that second paper: Stable Graves' hyperthyroidism was defined as the absence of progression to ophthalmopathy over 18 months of follow-up. The hyperthyroidism patients were between 18 and 65 years old and newly diagnosed, with a disease duration of less than 2 months. Patients with uncontrolled infections, other autoimmune diseases, pregnancy or lactation were excluded. Diagnoses relied on clinical symptoms, serum thyroxine and TRAb, thyroid ultrasound and orbital computed tomography. For the first round of RT-PCR on the TCR CDR3, the HTBI primer set was used together with the Qiagen OneStep RT-PCR kit. Blood samples also contained most of the expanded thyroid clonotypes (frequency above 0.001), which suggests that blood repertoires may reflect thyroid immune responses. Ophthalmopathy was separated from stable hyperthyroidism by a 13 V-J signature model, with around 90% sensitivity and roughly 84% specificity obtained in cross-validation and 80%/75% obtained in testing. During validation, the model predicted progression to ophthalmopathy a median of roughly 7.1 months ahead of onset, with around 71% sensitivity and roughly 72% specificity. TCR V-J signatures able to tell the groups apart were searched for in a discovery cohort of 90 to 100 patients, of whom fewer than 45 had Graves' ophthalmopathy and roughly 59 had stable Graves' hyperthyroidism. Whether ophthalmopathy could be predicted prospectively was tested in an independent validation cohort made up of fewer than 20 hyperthyroidism patients plus 17 patients who later progressed to ophthalmopathy. The 75 to 100 discovery patients were randomly split 7:3 into training and test sets. Thyroid tissue and blood T-cell repertoires from more than 5 Graves' hyperthyroidism patients were also compared in the study. After sampling, hyperthyroidism patients received methimazole starting at 30 mg daily, and ophthalmopathy patients received high-dose intravenous methylprednisolone. A second multiplex PCR round built the libraries, followed by size selection and purification. Sequencing of the libraries was done on an Illumina HiSeq2000 using paired-end 100 bp reads. Raw data were processed with SOAPnuke, discarding reads with adapters, uncalled bases, mean Phred below 15, or no exact constant-primer or identifier match. High-quality paired reads were merged with COPE v1.2.5, and unique nucleotide sequences were defined as clonotypes. MiTCR v1.1 was used to align the clonotypes against IMGT TRBV, TRBD and TRBJ reference segments. The analysis was restricted to V-J combinations with a frequency above 0.0001, which together covered just over 99% of the repertoires. A TCS score was defined as the ratio of F50 (clonal expansion) to E x V (chaos), with BLOSUM62-based TCRdist applied between CDR3 peptides within each V-J. Welch's t-statistics and random forest reduced 500 to 650 V-J features to 13, which were used in a naive Bayes classifier (R e1071). No statistical method was used to fix the sample size in advance, and group allocation was not hidden from the investigators. According to the paper, TCR Vbeta CDR3 sequencing was carried out on around 140 peripheral blood samples, which came from 40 to 45 ophthalmopathy, approximately 78 hyperthyroidism and roughly 17 progressor patients.

The V and J segments used are TRBV12-3 or TRBV12-4 and TRBJ1-3; TRBD1 is a weak D gene call, 5 bases matching. Sequenced material: peripheral blood mononuclear cells (PBMCs), taken at new diagnosis, from a patient treated with antithyroid drugs. This receptor was taken from a woman aged 30 to 39 with Graves disease. Donor details come from another sample of the same person, matched by shared clones. The CDR3 corresponds to CASSFAQGSGNTIYF. The DNA sequence is as follows: TGTGCCAGCAGTTTTGCTCAGGGCTCGGGAAACACCATATATTTT.